This T cell receptor (beta chain) was identified during a study of blood T cells in healthy people across ages. Healthy Caucasian individuals from Russia aged 6 to 90 served as donors. Primers used in a second PCR of roughly 6 to 11 cycles were a sample-barcoded 5' primer and a J-beta primer mix. Template switching added a 12-random-nucleotide identifier to every cDNA molecule. Each CDR3 protein is one row after TCRdb ran MiXCR on the 5' RACE reads. In the table there are about 670,000 distinct CDR3 sequences, 40% to 50% of which are singletons. This clonotype was observed a handful of times. Its target is unknown. This CDR3 is 18 amino acids long. With V trimmed by 4 bases and J by 5 bases, 13 bases remained unmatched. Germline V gene sequence: CDR1 MNHEY, CDR2 SVGEGT. Overall study findings and caveats: Diversity of TCR beta per million T cells declined in a roughly linear way with age. Bulk PBMC profiling left naive and antigen-experienced comparisons inconclusive.

This chain uses TRBV6-2 or TRBV6-3 with TRBJ2-5, with 13 positions matching TRBD2. The TCR originated in a man older than 75 in good health. The sample comprised blood. For the CDR3, the DNA is TGTGCCAGCAGTTCACAAACTAGCGGGGGGGCCGTCAGGGAGACCCAGTACTTC. Translation gives CASSSQTSGGAVRETQYF.